Below, 26 T cell receptor beta chains from the same sample are listed, as sequenced in a study of T cells in Graves' hyperthyroidism and ophthalmopathy. There were TCR beta CDR3 regions amplified from RNA transcripts. First-round RT-PCR of the TCR CDR3 relied on the HTBI primer set. Using its own MiXCR run on the multiplex PCR reads, TCRdb lists one record per CDR3 protein. This table holds about 350,000 distinct CDR3 sequences, roughly an eighth found once. Specimen: blood. The receptors shown here come from a middle-aged woman with Graves' ophthalmopathy.

In this sample, this clonotype turned up many times. The V call is TRBV2, the J call TRBJ2-7; no firm D call. CDR3 size: 13 residues. From germline, CDR1 is SNHLY and CDR2 FYNNEI. With 3 bases removed from V and 3 bases from J, the gap between germline ends came to 9 bases. The CDR3 is CASSELIGYEQYF. The CDR3 region has the DNA TGTGCCAGCAGTGAGTTAATAGGCTACGAGCAGTACTTC.

At least ten counts were recorded for this clonotype. The chain combines TRBV11-3 with TRBJ2-7; D unresolved. The germline CDR1 and CDR2 sequences are SGHNT and YENEEA. This CDR3 has 14 amino acids. V lost 0 bases, J lost 3 bases, and 9 bases lay in between. As DNA, the CDR3 is TGTGCCAGCAGCTTAGATCTTTCTAGCTACGAGCAGTACTTC. It encodes CASSLDLSSYEQYF.

In its sample, this clonotype was seen a few times. The genes are TRBV3-1 and TRBJ1-2; TRBD1 is a possible D gene (5 bases). Per the germline V gene, CDR1 is LGHDT and CDR2 is YNNKEL (reference sequence). The CDR3 is 15 residues long. V lost 4 bases and J lost 5, with 17 bases in between. The CDR3 DNA follows: TGTGCCAGCAGCCCTCGAGCTAGAGGGACGTATGGCTACACCTTC. It is translated as CASSPRARGTYGYTF. The variable domain in full, with the rest retrieved from reference TRBV3-1 and TRBJ1-2, is DTAVSQTPKYLVTQMGNDKSIKCEQNLGHDTMYWYKQDSKKFLKIMFSYNNKELIINETVPNRFSPKSPDKAHLNLHINSLELGDSAVYFCASSPRARGTYGYTFGSGTRLTVV.

Ten or more counts support this clonotype. V is TRBV6-1 and J is TRBJ2-7, with unresolved D. The CDR3 is made up of 13 amino acids. Germline V gives CDR1 MNHNS, CDR2 SASEGT. V was pared by 7 bases and J by 2 bases, with 12 bases between. The CDR3 loop reads CASTALGAYEQYF. CDR3 coding DNA: TGTGCCAGCACCGCCCTGGGTGCCTACGAGCAGTACTTC.

With respect to this clonotype: One end of the junction is discordant with germline, which a read error may explain. The rearrangement links TRBV19 to TRBJ1-6; 9 positions match TRBD1. The CDR3 runs to 15 residues. Germline V lookup: CDR1 LNHDA, CDR2 SQIVND (reference sequence). The CDR3 coding sequence is TGTGCCAGTGGTATAACGGGACAGGGTTTTTCACCCCTCCACTTT. As protein: CASGITGQGFSPLHF.

This chain links TRBV5-1 with TRBJ2-1; TRBD2 agrees at 9 bases. The CDR3 contains 17 residues. Germline V gene lookup returns CDR1 SGHRS and CDR2 YFSETQ. V lost 3 bases, J lost 6 bases, and 13 bases stayed unmatched. The CDR3 here is CASSSYGAAGGGNEQFF. The CDR3 DNA follows: TGCGCCAGCAGCTCATACGGAGCGGCGGGAGGGGGCAATGAGCAGTTCTTC. The full variable domain, rest sourced from reference TRBV5-1 and TRBJ2-1, is KAGVTQTPRYLIKTRGQQVTLSCSPISGHRSVSWYQQTPGQGLQFLFEYFSETQRNKGNFPGRFSGRQFSNSRSEMNVSTLELGDSALYLCASSSYGAAGGGNEQFFGPGTRLTVL.

J is TRBJ2-1 and V is TRBV19; D is undetermined. V lost 5 bases, J lost 4 bases, and 12 bases lay in between. CDR3 length: 14 amino acids. Germline values: CDR1 LNHDA, CDR2 SQIVND (reference sequence). In nucleotides, the CDR3 is TGTGCCAGTAGTCCCAGACCAGCGTACAATGAGCAGTTCTTC. Its translation: CASSPRPAYNEQFF.

This clonotype was seen repeatedly, ten times or more. CDR3 sequence (DNA): TGTGCCAGCAGTTTAAGCGGCAGGGAGACCCAGCATTTT. The encoded protein is CASSLSGRETQHF. This chain links TRBV28 with TRBJ1-5; possibly TRBD1 for D (5 bases). Trimming removed 2 bases at V and 11 bases at J, with 13 bases between. The CDR3 contains 13 residues. Germline V gene lookup returns CDR1 MDHEN and CDR2 SYDVKM.

At least ten counts were recorded for this clonotype. CDR3 in DNA: TGTGCCAGCAGTCGGAGACTAGCTATGGGTTCAGATACGCAGTATTTT. Translating gives CASSRRLAMGSDTQYF. This chain connects TRBV11-3 to TRBJ2-3; 7 bases match TRBD2. The V gene's germline CDR1 is SGHNT and CDR2 YENEEA. V was pared by 6 bases and J by 4 bases, with 13 bases of the junction left unmatched. The CDR3 has 16 residues.

The sample holds many counts of this clonotype. The chain couples TRBV7-2 to TRBJ2-7, with 7 bases that match TRBD2. This CDR3 is 15 amino acids long. The germline V gene has CDR1 SGHTA and CDR2 FQGNSA. The V gene end was trimmed by 4 bases and the J gene end by 3 bases; junction bases not matched to a gene: 9. CDR3 protein: CASSSSSWGGYEQYF. The CDR3 bases are TGTGCCAGCAGCTCATCGTCGTGGGGGGGCTACGAGCAGTACTTC.

This clonotype was observed many times. This chain joins TRBV18 and TRBJ2-1; TRBD1 matches 10 bases. The germline V gene has CDR1 KGHSH and CDR2 LQKENI. V dropped 4 bases and J dropped 1; count of bases not matched to a gene: 4. This CDR3 is built from 16 residues. CDR3 in DNA: TGTGCCAGCTCACGACAGGGGGCCCTTTCCTACAATGAGCAGTTCTTC. This gives the protein CASSRQGALSYNEQFF. The full variable domain, rest sourced from reference TRBV18 and TRBJ2-1, is NAGVMQNPRHLVRRRGQEARLRCSPMKGHSHVYWYRQLPEEGLKFMVYLQKENIIDESGMPKERFSAEFPKEGPSILRIQQVVRGDSAAYFCASSRQGALSYNEQFFGPGTRLTVL.

The chain is built from TRBV28 and TRBJ2-7; D is unclear. Trimming left V 6 bases short and J 5 bases short, with 11 bases between. Germline assignment: CDR1 MDHEN and CDR2 SYDVKM. This CDR3 is built from 12 residues. CDR3 DNA: TGTGCCAGCAGCGATACAGCCGACGAGCAGTACTTC. It specifies CASSDTADEQYF.

The table lists this clonotype with many counts. The chain recombines TRBV3-1 with TRBJ2-1; D gene ambiguous. Germline V gives CDR1 LGHDT, CDR2 YNNKEL (reference sequence). CDR3 size: 14 residues. Trimming pared 0 bases from V and 9 bases from J, leaving 12 bases between. This chain's CDR3 is CASSQDNRATEQFF. As DNA, the CDR3 is TGTGCCAGCAGCCAAGATAATAGGGCAACTGAGCAGTTCTTC.

This clonotype was detected many times. The chain's CDR3 is CSVEGLTGEKLFF. CDR3 sequence (DNA): TGCAGCGTTGAGGGGTTGACGGGTGAAAAACTGTTTTTT. The chain employs TRBV29-1 and TRBJ1-4; the D is unclear. V dropped 3 bases and J dropped 7 bases, with 12 bases sitting between them. The V gene's germline CDR1 is SQVTM and CDR2 ANQGSEA. The length of the CDR3 is 13 residues.

This clonotype showed up many times. The chain has TRBV28 and TRBJ2-5, with 8 positions matching TRBD1. The germline V gene has CDR1 MDHEN and CDR2 SYDVKM. The CDR3 is 15 amino acids. After removal of 5 bases from V and 2 bases from J, the junction contained 7 bases not matched to a gene. The CDR3 DNA sequence: TGTGCCAGCAGTCTGCGGGACAGGAAACAAGAGACCCAGTACTTC. Translated: CASSLRDRKQETQYF.

Remarks on this clonotype: The junction shows a germline mismatch at one end, possibly a read error. CDR3 DNA: TGTGCCAGCAGCCTCGGCACCAGGGAGCTGTTTTTT. It encodes CASSLGTRELFF. The V call is TRBV2, the J call TRBJ2-2; D is unresolved. This CDR3 region has 12 residues. Germline V gene sequence: CDR1 SNHLY, CDR2 FYNNEI.

Worth noting for this clonotype: A much larger clone is a single base away; this may be a read error. This rearrangement joins TRBV20-1 to TRBJ2-1; TRBD1 matches at 9 bases. CDR3 size: 16 residues. The germline CDR1 and CDR2 sequences are DFQATT and SNEGSKA (reference sequence). CDR3 protein: CSGRDPGTGSYNEQFF. CDR3 in DNA: TGCAGTGGTAGAGACCCCGGGACAGGGTCCTACAATGAGCAGTTCTTC.

V usage is TRBV7-9 and J usage is TRBJ2-7; D is ambiguous. The CDR3 sequence is 12 residues long. Germline V gene sequence: CDR1 SEHNR, CDR2 FQNEAQ (reference sequence). V was cut by 0 bases and J by 3 bases, with 3 bases left in between. The CDR3 here is CASSLAIYEQYF. The CDR3 DNA sequence: TGTGCCAGCAGCTTAGCCATCTACGAGCAGTACTTC.

This clonotype was counted only a few times. The CDR3 here is CASSRTSGRGYNEQFF. The CDR3 nucleotides read TGCGCCAGCAGCCGGACTAGCGGGAGGGGCTACAATGAGCAGTTCTTC. The chain couples TRBV4-1 to TRBJ2-1; TRBD2 agrees at 15 bases. The germline gives CDR1 MGHRA, CDR2 YSYEKL. This CDR3 has 16 residues. V shed 4 bases and J 3 bases; nucleotides not matched to a gene: 1.

This clonotype has more than one count but fewer than ten. This chain uses TRBV10-2 with TRBJ1-1; unclear D gene. The V end lost 5 bases, the J end lost 4 bases, and 11 bases lay between the germline ends. The CDR3 consists of 13 residues. CDR1 and CDR2 from the germline V gene are WSHSY and SAAADI. CDR3 nucleotides: TGCGCCAGCAGTCTTGGCTATTCCACTGAAGCTTTCTTT. Translating it yields CASSLGYSTEAFF.

The chain is built from TRBV10-2 and TRBJ2-7; 9 positions agree with TRBD2. In germline, CDR1 is WSHSY, CDR2 SAAADI. V shed 7 bases, J shed 3 bases, and the junction held 1 base outside the gene matches. The CDR3 covers 12 residues. The CDR3 sequence is CASKRGDYEQYF. The CDR3 bases are TGCGCCAGCAAGCGGGGGGACTACGAGCAGTACTTC.

This clonotype appeared many times. The chain uses TRBV3-1 and TRBJ2-1; D unresolved. The CDR3 extends over 15 amino acids. Trimming cost V 0 bases and J 0 bases, with 6 bases left between them. Germline CDR1 LGHDT, CDR2 YNNKEL (reference sequence). The CDR3 nucleotides read TGTGCCAGCAGCCAAGACCAGAGCTCCTACAATGAGCAGTTCTTC. Its protein product is CASSQDQSSYNEQFF.

This clonotype was counted at least ten times. This sequence joins TRBV6-2 or TRBV6-3 and TRBJ2-6, with a tentative D call TRBD2 (6 bases). The CDR3 length is 17 residues. CDR1 and CDR2 from the germline V gene are MNHEY and SVGEGT. V lost 7 bases, J lost 0 bases, and 16 bases lay in between. DNA for the CDR3: TGTGCCAGCACCAATCCTCGGAGGGGCTCTGGGGCCAACGTCCTGACTTTC. Amino acid sequence: CASTNPRRGSGANVLTF.

This clonotype was picked up a small number of times. The chain carries TRBV14 and TRBJ1-1, with D hard to call. Trimming cost V 3 bases and J 14 bases, with 16 bases left between them. This CDR3 comprises 12 residues. Germline V gives CDR1 SGHDN, CDR2 FVKESK. CDR3 DNA: TGTGCCAGCAGCCATCTTATCGGGCGTGAATTCTTT. Protein product: CASSHLIGREFF.

This clonotype was detected only a few times. The genes are TRBV20-1 and TRBJ2-3, with a possible D match to TRBD1 (5 bases). Germline lookup yields CDR1 DFQATT and CDR2 SNEGSKA (reference sequence). CDR3 length: 13 residues. The germline V and J ends were trimmed by 0 bases and 3 bases, with 7 bases remaining between them. CDR3 coding DNA: TGCAGTGCTAGAGATCACAGGACAGATACGCAGTATTTT. This gives the protein CSARDHRTDTQYF.

This clonotype was picked up many times. The chain employs TRBV7-2 and TRBJ2-3, with TRBD2 matching over 7 bases. The CDR3 covers 13 residues. V was clipped by 6 bases and J by 4 bases; unmatched bases: 4. Per the germline V gene, CDR1 is SGHTA and CDR2 is FQGNSA. The CDR3 is CASSRTRSDTQYF. The DNA for the CDR3 is TGTGCCAGCAGTCGGACTAGGTCAGATACGCAGTATTTT.